This T cell receptor beta chain was recovered during a study of CD8+CD57+ T cells in acquired aplastic anemia. Study in general: 3.2 ug was the average amount of DNA from sorted CD4+ and CD8+ cells.

Study conclusions and caveats: Roughly 31 CD8+ CDR3 sequences were shared between patients and controls.

Investigators profiled TCR beta VDJ and CDR3 from genomic DNA template. TCRdb passed the reads through MiXCR, listing each CDR3 protein once. Seen here are about 64,000 distinct CDR3 sequences, under 55% observed once, and the top ten hold 2% to 3%. Comments on this clonotype: Antigen unknown.

This CDR3 spans 14 amino acids. The junction had 7 bases not matched to a gene; V was cut back by 5 bases and J by 5 bases. Germline CDR1 SGHVT, CDR2 SQSDAQ. The chain recombines TRBV7-4 with TRBJ2-5; 8 nucleotides line up with TRBD2. The TCR was taken from a human donor in good health, serving as a control. Sequencing was carried out using sorted CD4+, CD8+, or CD8+CD57+ T cells (not recorded which) from PBMCs. CDR3 sequence: CASSRAGGGETQYF. CDR3 DNA: TGTGCCAGCAGCAGGGCCGGCGGGGGGGAGACCCAGTACTTC.